This T cell receptor beta chain was sequenced in a study of shared clonotypes between healthy human individuals. General study findings and limits: Having only a few donors restricted how much genetic and exposure-history diversity was captured.

An assay was performed, and its level was deep. Unsorted PBMC replicate PCRs drew on roughly 300 ng DNA, representing around 30,000 T cell genomes. Sequenced by immunoSEQ multiplex PCR; TCRdb stores in-frame clones only, minus some. This table holds about 460,000 clones, 70% to 80% found once. V dropped 0 bases and J dropped 0 bases, with 12 bases sitting between them. CDR1 is SGDLS and CDR2 is YYNGEE in the germline V gene. The CDR3 loop spans 17 amino acids. Points on this clone: Its antigen is as yet unknown.

Sequencing used PBMCs. The clonotype was recovered from a woman aged 40-49 years in good health. Some clones in this sample may be carry-over from other donors' samples. V usage is TRBV9 and J usage is TRBJ2-2; D perhaps matches TRBD2 (5 bases). The CDR3 is CASSVGRPNPNTGELFF. The CDR3 region has the DNA TGTGCCAGCAGCGTAGGGAGGCCCAACCCGAACACCGGGGAGCTGTTTTTT.